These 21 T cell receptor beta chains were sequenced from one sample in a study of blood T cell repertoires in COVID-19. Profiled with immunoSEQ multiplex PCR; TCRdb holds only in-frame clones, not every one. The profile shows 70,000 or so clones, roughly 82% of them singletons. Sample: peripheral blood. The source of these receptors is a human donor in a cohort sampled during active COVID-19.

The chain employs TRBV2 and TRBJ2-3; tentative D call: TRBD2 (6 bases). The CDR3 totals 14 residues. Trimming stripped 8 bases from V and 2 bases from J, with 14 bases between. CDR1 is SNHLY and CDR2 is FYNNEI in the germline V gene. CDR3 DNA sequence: TGTGCCAGCGAAGTAGCGGATACCACAGATACGCAGTATTTT. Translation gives CASEVADTTDTQYF.

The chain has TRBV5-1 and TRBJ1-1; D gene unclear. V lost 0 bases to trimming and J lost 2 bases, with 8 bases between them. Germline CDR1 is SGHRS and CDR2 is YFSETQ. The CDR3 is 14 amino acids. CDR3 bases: TGCGCCAGCAGCTTGGATACAGAAAACACTGAAGCTTTCTTT. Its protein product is CASSLDTENTEAFF.

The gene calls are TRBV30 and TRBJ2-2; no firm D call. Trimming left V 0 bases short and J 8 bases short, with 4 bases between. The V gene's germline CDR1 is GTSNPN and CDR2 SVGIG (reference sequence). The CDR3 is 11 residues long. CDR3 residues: CAWSVAGELFF. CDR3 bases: TGTGCCTGGAGTGTAGCTGGGGAGCTGTTTTTT.

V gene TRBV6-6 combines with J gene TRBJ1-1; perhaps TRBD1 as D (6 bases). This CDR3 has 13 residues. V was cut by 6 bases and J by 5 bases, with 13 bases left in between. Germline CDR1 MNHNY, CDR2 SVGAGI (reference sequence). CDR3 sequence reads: CASSGGRGTEAFF. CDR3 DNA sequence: TGTGCCAGCAGCGGGGGGCGCGGTACTGAAGCTTTCTTT.

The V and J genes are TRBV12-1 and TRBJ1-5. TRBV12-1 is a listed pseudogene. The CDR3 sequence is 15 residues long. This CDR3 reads CASSLPWGGHQPQHF. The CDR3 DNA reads TGTGCCAGCAGCCTCCCATGGGGGGGGCATCAGCCCCAGCATTTT.

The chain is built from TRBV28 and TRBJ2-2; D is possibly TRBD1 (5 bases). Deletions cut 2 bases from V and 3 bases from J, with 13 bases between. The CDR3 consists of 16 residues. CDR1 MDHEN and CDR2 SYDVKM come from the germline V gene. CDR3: CASSLRGTTDTGELFF. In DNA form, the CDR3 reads TGTGCCAGCAGTTTAAGGGGCACCACAGACACCGGGGAGCTGTTTTTT. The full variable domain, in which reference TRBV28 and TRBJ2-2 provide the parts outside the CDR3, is DVKVTQSSRYLVKRTGEKVFLECVQDMDHENMFWYRQDPGLGLRLIYFSYDVKMKEKGDIPEGYSVSREKKERFSLILESASTNQTSMYLCASSLRGTTDTGELFFGEGSRLTVL.

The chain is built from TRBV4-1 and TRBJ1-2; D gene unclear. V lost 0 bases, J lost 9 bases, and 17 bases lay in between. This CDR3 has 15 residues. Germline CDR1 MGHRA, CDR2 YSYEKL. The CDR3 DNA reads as TGCGCCAGCAGCCAAGATGAGTTGGGAGAGACGAGCTACACCTTC. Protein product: CASSQDELGETSYTF.

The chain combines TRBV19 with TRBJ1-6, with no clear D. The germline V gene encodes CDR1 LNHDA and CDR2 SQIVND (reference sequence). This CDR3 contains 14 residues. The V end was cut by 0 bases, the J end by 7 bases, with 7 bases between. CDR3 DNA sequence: TGTGCCAGTAGTATAGATATATTGAATTCACCCCTCCACTTT. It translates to CASSIDILNSPLHF.

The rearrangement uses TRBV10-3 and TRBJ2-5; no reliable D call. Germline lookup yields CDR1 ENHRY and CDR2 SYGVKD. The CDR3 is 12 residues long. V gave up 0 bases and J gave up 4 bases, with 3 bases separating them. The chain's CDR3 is CAISESRETQYF. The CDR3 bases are TGTGCCATCAGTGAGTCCAGAGAGACCCAGTACTTC.

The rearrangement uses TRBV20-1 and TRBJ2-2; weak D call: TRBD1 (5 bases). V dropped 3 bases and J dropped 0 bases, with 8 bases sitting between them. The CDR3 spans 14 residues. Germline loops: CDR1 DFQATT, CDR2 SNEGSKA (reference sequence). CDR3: CSASGRANTGELFF. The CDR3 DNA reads TGCAGTGCTAGTGGCAGGGCGAACACCGGGGAGCTGTTTTTT.

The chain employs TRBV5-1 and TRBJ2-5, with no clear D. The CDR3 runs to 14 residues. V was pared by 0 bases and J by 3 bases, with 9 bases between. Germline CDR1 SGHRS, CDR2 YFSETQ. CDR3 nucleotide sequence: TGCGCCAGCAGCTTGGCCCCCCTTGAAGAGACCCAGTACTTC. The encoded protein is CASSLAPLEETQYF.

The CDR3 DNA sequence: TGTGCCAGCAGTTTTGTCGGGTTCTCTGGGGCCAACGTCCTGACTTTC. It yields the protein CASSFVGFSGANVLTF. The genes are TRBV27 and TRBJ2-6, with D hard to call. Trimming cost V 3 bases and J 0 bases, with 9 bases left between them. Germline V CDR1 and CDR2: MNHEY, SMNVEV (reference sequence). CDR3 size: 16 residues.

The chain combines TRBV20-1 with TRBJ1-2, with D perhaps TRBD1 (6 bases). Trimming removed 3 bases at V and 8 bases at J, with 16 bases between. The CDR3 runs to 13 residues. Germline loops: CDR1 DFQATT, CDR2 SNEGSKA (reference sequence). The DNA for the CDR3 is TGCAGTGCTAGTCTAGGGGGGGTAAGGGGCTACACCTTC. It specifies CSASLGGVRGYTF.

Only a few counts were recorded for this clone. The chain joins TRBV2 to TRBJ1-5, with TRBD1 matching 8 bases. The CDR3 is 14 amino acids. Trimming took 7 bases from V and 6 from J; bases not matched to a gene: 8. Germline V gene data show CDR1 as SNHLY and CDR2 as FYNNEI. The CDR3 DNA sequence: TGTGCCAGCATGAGGACAGGGCTTGGTCAGCCCCAGCATTTT. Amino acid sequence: CASMRTGLGQPQHF.

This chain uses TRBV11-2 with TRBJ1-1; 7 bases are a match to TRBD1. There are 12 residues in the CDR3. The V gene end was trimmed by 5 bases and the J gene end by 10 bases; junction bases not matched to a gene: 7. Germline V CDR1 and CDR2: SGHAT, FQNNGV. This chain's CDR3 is CASSPGQVGAFF. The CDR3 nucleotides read TGTGCCAGCAGCCCAGGACAGGTGGGAGCTTTCTTT. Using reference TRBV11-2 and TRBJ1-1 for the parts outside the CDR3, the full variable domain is EAGVAQSPRYKIIEKRQSVAFWCNPISGHATLYWYQQILGQGPKLLIQFQNNGVVDDSQLPKDRFSAERLKGVDSTLKIQPAKLEDSAVYLCASSPGQVGAFFGQGTRLTVV.

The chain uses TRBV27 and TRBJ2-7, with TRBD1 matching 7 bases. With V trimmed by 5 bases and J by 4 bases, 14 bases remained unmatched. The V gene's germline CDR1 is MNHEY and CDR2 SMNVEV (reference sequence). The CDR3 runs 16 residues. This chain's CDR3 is CASSPSPGGLVYEQYF. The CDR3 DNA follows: TGTGCCAGCAGTCCTTCCCCAGGGGGTTTGGTTTACGAGCAGTACTTC.

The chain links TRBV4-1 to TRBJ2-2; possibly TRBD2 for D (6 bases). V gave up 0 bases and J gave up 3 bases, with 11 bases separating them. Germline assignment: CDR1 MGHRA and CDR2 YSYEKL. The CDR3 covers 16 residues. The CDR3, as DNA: TGCGCCAGCAGCCAAGATGGAGGGGTGGACACCGGGGAGCTGTTTTTT. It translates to CASSQDGGVDTGELFF.

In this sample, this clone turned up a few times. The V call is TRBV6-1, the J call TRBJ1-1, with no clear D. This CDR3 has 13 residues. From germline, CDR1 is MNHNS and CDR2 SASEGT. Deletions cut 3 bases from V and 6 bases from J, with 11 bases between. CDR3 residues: CASSDGGMAEAFF. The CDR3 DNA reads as TGTGCCAGCAGTGATGGAGGGATGGCTGAAGCTTTCTTT.

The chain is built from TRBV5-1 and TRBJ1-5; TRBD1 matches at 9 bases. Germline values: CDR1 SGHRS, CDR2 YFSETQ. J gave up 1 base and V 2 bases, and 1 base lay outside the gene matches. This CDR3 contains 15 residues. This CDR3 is CASSLGQGSNQPQHF. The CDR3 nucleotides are TGCGCCAGCAGCTTAGGACAGGGGAGCAATCAGCCCCAGCATTTT.

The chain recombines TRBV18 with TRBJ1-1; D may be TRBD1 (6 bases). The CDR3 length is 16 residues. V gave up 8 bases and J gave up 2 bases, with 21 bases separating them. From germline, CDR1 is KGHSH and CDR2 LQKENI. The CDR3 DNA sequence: TGTGCCAGCGCGGACTCCAGGGGAGTGGGTAACACTGAAGCTTTCTTT. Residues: CASADSRGVGNTEAFF.

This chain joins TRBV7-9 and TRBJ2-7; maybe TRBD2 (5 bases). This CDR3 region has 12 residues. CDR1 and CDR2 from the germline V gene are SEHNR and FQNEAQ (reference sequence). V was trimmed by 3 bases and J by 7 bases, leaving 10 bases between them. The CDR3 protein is CASSFEAGEQYF. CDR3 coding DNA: TGTGCCAGCAGCTTTGAGGCGGGTGAGCAGTACTTC.